Listed below are T cell receptor beta chains from one sample, sequenced in a study of neoadjuvant nivolumab and ipilimumab in lung cancer. Repertoires were generated with immunoSEQ multiplex PCR, while TCRdb's copy carries only in-frame clones and drops some. This table has 15,000 to 20,000 clones, roughly 77% appearing once. Here the sequenced sample was tumor tissue, taken after neoadjuvant nivolumab, alone or with ipilimumab, at or shortly before surgery. All receptors come from an adult with non-small cell lung cancer. Each CDR3 is given with its conserved first and last residue. Fields, in order: J gene, D gene, CDR3 length, V gene, clone size, CDR3 DNA, CDR3 protein. D genes are given only for firm matches. Some rows mark clone size as missing; the rest say once, few, many or name a class of expanded clone.

j_call: TRBJ1-2
d_call: -
cdr3_length: 13
v_call: TRBV6-1
clone_size: -
cdr3_nt: TGTGCCAGCATGGGGCAGACAATCTATGGCTACACCTTC
cdr3_aa: CASMGQTIYGYTF

j_call: TRBJ1-1
d_call: -
cdr3_length: 16
v_call: TRBV27
clone_size: -
cdr3_nt: TGTGCCAGCAGTTTATTACCGGGGGCGGGTTTACGTGAAGCTTTCTTT
cdr3_aa: CASSLLPGAGLREAFF

j_call: TRBJ2-4
d_call: TRBD2
cdr3_length: 18
v_call: TRBV7-6
clone_size: -
cdr3_nt: TGTGCCAGCAGCTCCGGACTAGCCCACGGGGTGGCCAAAAACATTCAGTACTTC
cdr3_aa: CASSSGLAHGVAKNIQYF

j_call: TRBJ2-5
d_call: -
cdr3_length: 15
v_call: TRBV7-2
clone_size: -
cdr3_nt: TGTGCCAGCAGCCGTAATCGGGCCCCGAAAGAGACCCAGTACTTC
cdr3_aa: CASSRNRAPKETQYF

j_call: TRBJ2-1
d_call: -
cdr3_length: 16
v_call: TRBV7-6
clone_size: -
cdr3_nt: TGTGCCAGCAGCTTAGGAGGGGGATTCCTGTACAATGAGCAGTTCTTC
cdr3_aa: CASSLGGGFLYNEQFF

j_call: TRBJ2-3
d_call: TRBD2
cdr3_length: 16
v_call: TRBV9
clone_size: -
cdr3_nt: TGTGCCAGCAGCGTAGAAGGGACTAGCGTCACAGATACGCAGTATTTT
cdr3_aa: CASSVEGTSVTDTQYF

j_call: TRBJ2-7
d_call: -
cdr3_length: 14
v_call: TRBV30
clone_size: -
cdr3_nt: TGTGCCTGGAACAAGGCAGGCCGGGGATACGAGCAGTACTTC
cdr3_aa: CAWNKAGRGYEQYF

j_call: TRBJ2-1
d_call: TRBD2
cdr3_length: 10
v_call: TRBV30
clone_size: -
cdr3_nt: TGTGCCTGGAGGAAGACTAGCTGGTTCTTC
cdr3_aa: CAWRKTSWFF

j_call: TRBJ2-1
d_call: TRBD2
cdr3_length: 15
v_call: TRBV7-2
clone_size: -
cdr3_nt: TGTGCCAGCAGCTTAGCTAGCGGGAGCGTCAATGAGCAGTTCTTC
cdr3_aa: CASSLASGSVNEQFF

j_call: TRBJ1-2
d_call: -
cdr3_length: 14
v_call: TRBV11-2
clone_size: few
cdr3_nt: TGTGCCAGCAGCCCGCAAGGGGCGCTCTATGGCTACACCTTC
cdr3_aa: CASSPQGALYGYTF

j_call: TRBJ2-6
d_call: -
cdr3_length: 13
v_call: TRBV5-6
clone_size: -
cdr3_nt: TGTGCCAGCAGCGAAGGATGGGCCAACGTCCTGACTTTC
cdr3_aa: CASSEGWANVLTF

j_call: TRBJ2-1
d_call: -
cdr3_length: 14
v_call: TRBV28
clone_size: -
cdr3_nt: TGTGCCAGCAGCCCCGTCAGAGAGGCTCCTGAGCAGTTCTTC
cdr3_aa: CASSPVREAPEQFF